The clone carrying this T cell receptor (beta chain) showed up just a few times. This CDR3 spans 14 amino acids. The V gene's germline CDR1 is MNHEY and CDR2 SVGAGI. The V gene lost 7 bases and the J gene lost 4 bases, with 16 bases spanning the gap. cDNA synthesis used the whole RNA isolate, giving expressed TCRB sequences. The repertoire was sequenced with immunoSEQ multiplex PCR; TCRdb's copy has only in-frame clones and lacks some. The sample comprises 350,000 to 400,000 clones, about 15% of which are singletons, and more than 0.015% rests with the top ten. This entry comes from a study of beta chain features in type 1 diabetes.

The sample taken for sequencing was naive CD4+ T cells from blood. This receptor was identified in a woman in her late teens or twenties in good health. J is TRBJ1-1 and V is TRBV6-5; the D gene is possibly TRBD1 (6 bases). The CDR3 region has the DNA TGTGCCAGCACCTTGCGGGGGGGCGGCACTGAAGCTTTCTTT. As protein: CASTLRGGGTEAFF.